The 5 T cell receptor beta chains listed next were all sequenced from one sample in a study of CD8 T cells in Susac syndrome. The RNA, roughly 0.5 to 1 ug, was put through reverse transcription using random hexamers. TCRdb reprocessed the immunoSEQ multiplex PCR reads via MiXCR and lists one record per CDR3 protein. The sample yields more than 200,000 distinct CDR3 sequences, more than 85% seen once. Material: CD8+ T cells from PBMCs. These receptors were taken from a human donor with multiple sclerosis.

This chain uses TRBV9 with TRBJ2-3; D unclear. Germline values: CDR1 SGDLS, CDR2 YYNGEE. Trimming took 3 bases from V and 4 from J, leaving 6 bases between them. The length of the CDR3 is 12 residues. In nucleotides, the CDR3 is TGTGCCAGCAGCGATTCGGCAGATACGCAGTATTTT. Translated, it gives CASSDSADTQYF.

The gene calls are TRBV12-3 or TRBV12-4 and TRBJ1-1; TRBD1 might be the D (6 bases). Trimming removed 3 bases at V and 0 bases at J, with 8 bases between. This CDR3 has 14 amino acids. CDR3: CASSFQGLNTEAFF. The CDR3, as DNA: TGTGCCAGCAGTTTTCAGGGGTTGAACACTGAAGCTTTCTTT.

The chain carries TRBV13 and TRBJ1-2, with D maybe TRBD1 (6 bases). V lost 0 bases to trimming and J lost 2 bases, with 10 bases between them. CDR3 size: 15 residues. Germline lookup yields CDR1 PRHDT and CDR2 FYEKMQ (reference sequence). CDR3 protein: CASSLGGQGNYGYTF. In DNA form, the CDR3 reads TGTGCCAGCAGCTTAGGGGGCCAGGGGAACTATGGCTACACCTTC.

The chain joins TRBV29-1 to TRBJ1-2; 9 bases agree with TRBD1. This CDR3 is 14 amino acids long. Germline V gives CDR1 SQVTM, CDR2 ANQGSEA. Germline trimming cut 3 bases from V and 4 bases from J; bases unmatched to any gene: 6. CDR3 loop: CSVDPGTGSYGYTF. Written as DNA, the CDR3 is TGCAGCGTTGACCCTGGGACAGGGAGCTATGGCTACACCTTC.

This chain uses TRBV3-1 with TRBJ1-1; TRBD1 matches 8 bases. CDR1 LGHDT and CDR2 YNNKEL come from the germline V gene (reference sequence). CDR3 length: 17 residues. J gave up 0 bases and V 4 bases, and 10 bases lay outside the gene matches. CDR3 sequence reads: CASSRAGTGVLNTEAFF. CDR3 in DNA: TGTGCCAGCAGCCGCGCAGGGACAGGAGTCCTGAACACTGAAGCTTTCTTT.